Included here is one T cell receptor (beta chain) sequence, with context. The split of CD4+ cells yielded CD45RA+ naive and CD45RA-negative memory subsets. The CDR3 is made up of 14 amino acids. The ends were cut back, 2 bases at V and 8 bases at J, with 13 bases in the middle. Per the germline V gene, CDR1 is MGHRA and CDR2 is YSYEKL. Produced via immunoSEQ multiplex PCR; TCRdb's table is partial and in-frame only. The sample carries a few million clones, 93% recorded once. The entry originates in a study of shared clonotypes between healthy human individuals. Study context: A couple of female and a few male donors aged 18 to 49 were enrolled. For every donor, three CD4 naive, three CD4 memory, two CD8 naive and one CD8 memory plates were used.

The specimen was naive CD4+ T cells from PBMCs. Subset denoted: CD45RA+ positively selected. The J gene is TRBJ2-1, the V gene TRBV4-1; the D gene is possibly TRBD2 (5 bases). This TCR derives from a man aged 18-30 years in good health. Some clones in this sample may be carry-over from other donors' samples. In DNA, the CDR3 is TGCGCCAGCAGCCAACCCGACGGGGTCGATGAGCAGTTCTTC. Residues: CASSQPDGVDEQFF.